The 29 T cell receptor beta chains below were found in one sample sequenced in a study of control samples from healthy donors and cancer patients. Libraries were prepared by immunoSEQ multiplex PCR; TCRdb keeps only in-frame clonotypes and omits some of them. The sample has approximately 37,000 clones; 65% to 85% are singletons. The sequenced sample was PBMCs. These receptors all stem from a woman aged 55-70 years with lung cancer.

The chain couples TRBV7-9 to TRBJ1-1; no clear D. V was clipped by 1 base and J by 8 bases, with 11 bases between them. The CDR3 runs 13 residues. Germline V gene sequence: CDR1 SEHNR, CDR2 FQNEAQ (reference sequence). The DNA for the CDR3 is TGTGCCAGCAGCTTAGAAGGTCTGGACGAAGCTTTCTTT. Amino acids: CASSLEGLDEAFF.

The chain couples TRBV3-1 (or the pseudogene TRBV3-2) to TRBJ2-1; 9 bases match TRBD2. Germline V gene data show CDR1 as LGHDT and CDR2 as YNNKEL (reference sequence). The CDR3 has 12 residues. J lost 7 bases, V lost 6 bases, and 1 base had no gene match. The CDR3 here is CASRTSGNEQFF. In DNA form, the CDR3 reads TGTGCCAGCAGGACTAGCGGAAATGAGCAGTTCTTC.

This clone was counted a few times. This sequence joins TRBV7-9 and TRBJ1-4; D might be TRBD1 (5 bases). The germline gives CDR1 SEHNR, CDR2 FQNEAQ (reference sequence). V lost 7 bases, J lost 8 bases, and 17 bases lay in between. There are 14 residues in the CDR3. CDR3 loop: CASTEGAVQEKLFF. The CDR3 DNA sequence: TGTGCCAGCACCGAAGGGGCAGTCCAAGAAAAACTGTTTTTT.

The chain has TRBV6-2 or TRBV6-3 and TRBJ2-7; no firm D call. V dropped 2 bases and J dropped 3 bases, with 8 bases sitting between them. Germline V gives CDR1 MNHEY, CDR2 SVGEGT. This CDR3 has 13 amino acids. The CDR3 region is CASSYASNYEQYF. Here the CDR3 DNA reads TGTGCCAGCAGTTACGCTTCAAACTACGAGCAGTACTTC.

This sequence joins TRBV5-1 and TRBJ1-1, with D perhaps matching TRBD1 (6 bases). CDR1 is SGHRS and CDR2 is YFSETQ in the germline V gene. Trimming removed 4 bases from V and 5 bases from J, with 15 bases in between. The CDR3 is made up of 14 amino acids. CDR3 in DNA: TGCGCCAGCAGCCTCGGGGGGGCGGGGACTGAAGCTTTCTTT. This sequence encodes CASSLGGAGTEAFF.

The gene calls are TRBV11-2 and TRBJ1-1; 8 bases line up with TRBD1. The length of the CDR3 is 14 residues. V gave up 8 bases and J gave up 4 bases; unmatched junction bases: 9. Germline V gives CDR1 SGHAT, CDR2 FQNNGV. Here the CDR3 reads CASDSTGVFTEAFF. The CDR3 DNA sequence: TGTGCCAGCGACTCGACAGGGGTGTTCACTGAAGCTTTCTTT.

The CDR3 is CASSRNMGRGASTDTQYF. The CDR3 DNA follows: TGTGCCAGCAGCCGAAATATGGGGCGGGGGGCAAGCACAGATACGCAGTATTTT. This chain links TRBV3-1 (or the pseudogene TRBV3-2) with TRBJ2-3; 8 nucleotides agree with TRBD2. CDR3 length equals 18 residues. V was clipped by 4 bases and J by 0 bases; unmatched bases: 12. CDR1 and CDR2 (germline): LGHDT, YNNKEL (reference sequence).

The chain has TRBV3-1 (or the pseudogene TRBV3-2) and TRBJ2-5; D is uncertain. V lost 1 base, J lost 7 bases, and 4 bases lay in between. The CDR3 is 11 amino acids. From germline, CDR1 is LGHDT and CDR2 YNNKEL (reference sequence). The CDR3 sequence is CASSQGGTQYF. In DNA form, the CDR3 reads TGTGCCAGCAGCCAAGGGGGGACCCAGTACTTC.

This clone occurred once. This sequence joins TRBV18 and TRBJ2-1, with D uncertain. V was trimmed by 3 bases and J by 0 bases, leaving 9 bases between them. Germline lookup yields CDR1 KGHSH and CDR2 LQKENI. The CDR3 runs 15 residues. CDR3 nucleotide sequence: TGTGCCAGCTCACCGACGGAGATCTCCTACAATGAGCAGTTCTTC. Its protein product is CASSPTEISYNEQFF. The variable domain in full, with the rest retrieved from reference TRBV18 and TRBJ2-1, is NAGVMQNPRHLVRRRGQEARLRCSPMKGHSHVYWYRQLPEEGLKFMVYLQKENIIDESGMPKERFSAEFPKEGPSILRIQQVVRGDSAAYFCASSPTEISYNEQFFGPGTRLTVL.

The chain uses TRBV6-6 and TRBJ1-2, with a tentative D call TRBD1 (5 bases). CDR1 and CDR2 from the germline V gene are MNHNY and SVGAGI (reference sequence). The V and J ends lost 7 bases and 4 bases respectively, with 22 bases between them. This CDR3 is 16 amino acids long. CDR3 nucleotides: TGTGCCAGCACCTCGAGGGGCCAAGGAGAAACCTATGGCTACACCTTC. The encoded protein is CASTSRGQGETYGYTF.

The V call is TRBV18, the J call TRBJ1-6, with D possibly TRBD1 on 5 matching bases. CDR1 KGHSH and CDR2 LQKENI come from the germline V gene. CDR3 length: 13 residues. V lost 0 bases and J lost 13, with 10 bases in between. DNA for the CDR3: TGTGCCAGCTCACCACCTGGGGCAGGGCCCCTCCACTTT. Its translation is CASSPPGAGPLHF.

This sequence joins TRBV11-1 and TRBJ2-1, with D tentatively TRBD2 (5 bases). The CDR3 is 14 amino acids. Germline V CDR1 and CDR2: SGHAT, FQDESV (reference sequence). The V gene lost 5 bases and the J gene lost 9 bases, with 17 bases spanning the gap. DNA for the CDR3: TGTGCCAGCAGCCTCATCCATTGGGAGACTGAGCAGTTCTTC. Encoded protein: CASSLIHWETEQFF.

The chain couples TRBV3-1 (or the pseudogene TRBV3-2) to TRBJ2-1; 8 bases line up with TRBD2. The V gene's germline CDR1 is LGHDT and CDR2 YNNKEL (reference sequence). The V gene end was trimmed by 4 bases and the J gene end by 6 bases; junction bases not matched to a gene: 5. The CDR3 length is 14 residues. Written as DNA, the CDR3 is TGTGCCAGCAGCCTCTCTGCGGGGGGCAATGAGCAGTTCTTC. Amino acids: CASSLSAGGNEQFF.

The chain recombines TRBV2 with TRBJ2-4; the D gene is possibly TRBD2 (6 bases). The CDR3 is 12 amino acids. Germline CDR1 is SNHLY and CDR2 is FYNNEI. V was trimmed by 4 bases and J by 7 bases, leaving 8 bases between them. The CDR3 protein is CASSGGGNIQYF. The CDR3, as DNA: TGTGCCAGCAGTGGTGGAGGGAACATTCAGTACTTC.

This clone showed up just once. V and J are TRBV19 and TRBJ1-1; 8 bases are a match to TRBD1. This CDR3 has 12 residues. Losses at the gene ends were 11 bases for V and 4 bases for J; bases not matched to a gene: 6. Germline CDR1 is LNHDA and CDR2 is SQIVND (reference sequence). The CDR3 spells CASTGGSTEAFF. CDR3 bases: TGTGCCTCTACAGGGGGAAGCACTGAAGCTTTCTTT. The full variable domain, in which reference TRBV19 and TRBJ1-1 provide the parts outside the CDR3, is DGGITQSPKYLFRKEGQNVTLSCEQNLNHDAMYWYRQDPGQGLRLIYYSQIVNDFQKGDIAEGYSVSREKKESFPLTVTSAQKNPTAFYLCASTGGSTEAFFGQGTRLTVV.

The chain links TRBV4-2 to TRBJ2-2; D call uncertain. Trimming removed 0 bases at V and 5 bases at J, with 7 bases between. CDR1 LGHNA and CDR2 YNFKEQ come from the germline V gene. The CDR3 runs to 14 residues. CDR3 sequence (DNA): TGTGCCAGCAGCCAAGAGTCCCTAACCGGGGAGCTGTTTTTT. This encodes CASSQESLTGELFF.

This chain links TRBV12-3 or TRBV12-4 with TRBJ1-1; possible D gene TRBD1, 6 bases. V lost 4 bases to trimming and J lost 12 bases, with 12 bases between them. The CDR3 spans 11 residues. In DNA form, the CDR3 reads TGTGCCAGCAGTTGGAGGGGGATATCTTTCTTT. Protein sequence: CASSWRGISFF.

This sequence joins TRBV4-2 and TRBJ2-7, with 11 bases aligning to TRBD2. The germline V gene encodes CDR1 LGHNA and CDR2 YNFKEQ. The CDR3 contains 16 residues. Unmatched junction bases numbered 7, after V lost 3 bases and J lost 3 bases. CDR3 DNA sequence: TGTGCCAGCAGCCAGGGTACTAGCGGGGGATACTACGAGCAGTACTTC. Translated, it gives CASSQGTSGGYYEQYF.

CDR3 bases: TGTGCAAGTCGCTTAGCGAAAAACGGGAGGGAACAGACCCTATTCCGCAATCAGCCCCAGCATTTT. Amino acids: CASRLAKNGREQTLFRNQPQHF. The chain carries TRBV12-2 and TRBJ1-5. TRBV12-2 corresponds to a pseudogene. The CDR3 is made up of 22 amino acids.

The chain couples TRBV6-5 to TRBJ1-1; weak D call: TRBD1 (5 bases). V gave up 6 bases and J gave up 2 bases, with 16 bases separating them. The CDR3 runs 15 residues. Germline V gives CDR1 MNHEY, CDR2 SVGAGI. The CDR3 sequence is CASRDTGLRNTEAFF. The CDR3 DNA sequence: TGTGCCAGCAGGGATACGGGACTCCGAAACACTGAAGCTTTCTTT.

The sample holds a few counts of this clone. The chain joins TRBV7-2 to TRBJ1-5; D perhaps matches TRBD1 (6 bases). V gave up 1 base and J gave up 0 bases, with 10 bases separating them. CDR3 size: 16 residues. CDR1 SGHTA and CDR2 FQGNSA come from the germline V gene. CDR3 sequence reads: CASSLVLGHSNQPQHF. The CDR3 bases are TGTGCCAGCAGCTTAGTTCTGGGACATAGCAATCAGCCCCAGCATTTT.

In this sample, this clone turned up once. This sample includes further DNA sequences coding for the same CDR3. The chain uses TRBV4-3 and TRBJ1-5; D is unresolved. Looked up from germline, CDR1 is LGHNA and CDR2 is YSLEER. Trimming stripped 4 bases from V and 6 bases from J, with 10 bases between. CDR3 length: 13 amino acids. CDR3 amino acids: CASSRERFQPQHF. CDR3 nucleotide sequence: TGCGCCAGCAGCCGTGAGAGGTTTCAGCCCCAGCATTTT.

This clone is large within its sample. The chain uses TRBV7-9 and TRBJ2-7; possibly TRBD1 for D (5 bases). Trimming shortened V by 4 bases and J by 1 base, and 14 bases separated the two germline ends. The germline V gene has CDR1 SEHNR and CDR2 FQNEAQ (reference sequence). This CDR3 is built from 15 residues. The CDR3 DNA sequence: TGTGCCAGCAGCTCCCTCGAGCAGGGTTCCTACGAGCAGTACTTC. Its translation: CASSSLEQGSYEQYF. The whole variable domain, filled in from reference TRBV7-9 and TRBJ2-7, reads DTGVSQNPRHKITKRGQNVTFRCDPISEHNRLYWYRQTLGQGPEFLTYFQNEAQLEKSRLLSDRFSAERPKGSFSTLEIQRTEQGDSAMYLCASSSLEQGSYEQYFGPGTRLTVT.

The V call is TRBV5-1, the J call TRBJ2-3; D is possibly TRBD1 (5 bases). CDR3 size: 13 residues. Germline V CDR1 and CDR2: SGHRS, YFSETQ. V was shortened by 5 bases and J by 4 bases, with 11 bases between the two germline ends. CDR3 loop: CASRGDDADTQYF. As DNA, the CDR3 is TGCGCCAGCAGAGGGGATGACGCAGATACGCAGTATTTT.

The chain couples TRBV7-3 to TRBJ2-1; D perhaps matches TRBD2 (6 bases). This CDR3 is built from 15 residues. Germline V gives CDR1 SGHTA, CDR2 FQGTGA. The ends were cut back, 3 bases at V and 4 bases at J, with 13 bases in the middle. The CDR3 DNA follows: TGTGCCAGCAGCTTCGGGGGAGAAACATACAATGAGCAGTTCTTC. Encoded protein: CASSFGGETYNEQFF.

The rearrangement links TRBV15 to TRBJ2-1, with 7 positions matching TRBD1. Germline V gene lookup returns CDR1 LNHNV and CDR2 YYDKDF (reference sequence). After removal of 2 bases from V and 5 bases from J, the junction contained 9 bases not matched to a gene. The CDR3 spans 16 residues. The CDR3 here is CATSRNPGQPNNEQFF. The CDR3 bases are TGTGCCACCAGCAGAAACCCGGGACAGCCGAACAATGAGCAGTTCTTC. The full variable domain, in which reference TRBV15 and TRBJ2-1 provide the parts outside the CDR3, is DAMVIQNPRYQVTQFGKPVTLSCSQTLNHNVMYWYQQKSSQAPKLLFHYYDKDFNNEADTPDNFQSRRPNTSFCFLDIRSPGLGDTAMYLCATSRNPGQPNNEQFFGPGTRLTVL.

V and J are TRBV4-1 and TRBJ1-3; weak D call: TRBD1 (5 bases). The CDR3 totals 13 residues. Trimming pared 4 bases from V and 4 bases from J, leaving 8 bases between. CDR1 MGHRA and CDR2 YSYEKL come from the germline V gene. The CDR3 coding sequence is TGCGCCAGCAGCCCGGGGGGAGGAAACACCATATATTTT. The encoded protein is CASSPGGGNTIYF.

The CDR3 sequence: CATSSYRRGQETQYF. The CDR3 DNA is TGTGCCACCAGTAGTTATAGAAGAGGACAAGAGACCCAGTACTTC. The chain couples TRBV19 to TRBJ2-5; D uncertain. The CDR3 extends over 15 amino acids. Trimming removed 10 bases at V and 2 bases at J, with 20 bases between. Per the germline V gene, CDR1 is LNHDA and CDR2 is SQIVND (reference sequence). The full variable domain, its missing parts supplied by reference TRBV19 and TRBJ2-5, is DGGITQSPKYLFRKEGQNVTLSCEQNLNHDAMYWYRQDPGQGLRLIYYSQIVNDFQKGDIAEGYSVSREKKESFPLTVTSAQKNPTAFYLCATSSYRRGQETQYFGPGTRLLVL.

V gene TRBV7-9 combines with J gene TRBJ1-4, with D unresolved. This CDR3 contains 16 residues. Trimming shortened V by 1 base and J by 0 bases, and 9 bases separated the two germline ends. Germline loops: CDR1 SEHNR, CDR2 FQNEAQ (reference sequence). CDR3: CASSLEQFATNEKLFF. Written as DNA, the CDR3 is TGTGCCAGCAGCTTAGAACAGTTCGCAACTAATGAAAAACTGTTTTTT.